These 17 T cell receptor beta chains were sequenced from one sample in a study of blood T cell repertoires in COVID-19. Here immunoSEQ multiplex PCR was the method, and the copy in TCRdb shows in-frame clones only, minus some. This table holds some 74,000 clones, approximately 87% found once. Specimen: peripheral blood. Receptor source: a woman older than 75 with acute or convalescent COVID-19.

CDR3 in amino acids: CASSYSFTGVGTEAFF. The CDR3 DNA reads as TGTGCCAGCAGTTACTCTTTCACAGGGGTGGGAACTGAAGCTTTCTTT. This sequence joins TRBV6-5 and TRBJ1-1, with 7 bases matching TRBD1. J lost 5 bases, V lost 0 bases, and 9 bases had no gene match. The length of the CDR3 is 16 residues. The germline V gene encodes CDR1 MNHEY and CDR2 SVGAGI.

The chain joins TRBV7-2 to TRBJ1-2; 9 bases fit TRBD1. Germline assignment: CDR1 SGHTA and CDR2 FQGNSA. V dropped 5 bases and J dropped 2; count of bases not matched to a gene: 6. CDR3 length: 15 amino acids. CDR3 sequence: CASSQAGQGNYGYTF. DNA for the CDR3: TGTGCCAGCAGCCAAGCCGGACAGGGGAACTATGGCTACACCTTC.

This chain uses TRBV18 with TRBJ2-2; a weak D match, TRBD2 (5 bases). The V end lost 6 bases, the J end lost 0 bases, and 14 bases lay between the germline ends. Per the germline V gene, CDR1 is KGHSH and CDR2 is LQKENI. The CDR3 runs to 16 residues. The CDR3 protein is CASSLSGYANTGELFF. The CDR3 DNA reads TGTGCCAGCTCCCTCAGCGGATACGCGAACACCGGGGAGCTGTTTTTT.

The chain uses TRBV30 and TRBJ2-1; TRBD2 matches 9 bases. This CDR3 comprises 16 residues. Germline loops: CDR1 GTSNPN, CDR2 SVGIG (reference sequence). With V trimmed by 1 base and J by 7 bases, 11 bases remained unmatched. The CDR3 DNA reads as TGTGCCTGGAGTGGTACGTCGAGCGGGAGGTGGAATGAGCAGTTCTTC. This encodes CAWSGTSSGRWNEQFF.

This clone was recorded only once. The chain uses TRBV18 and TRBJ2-5, with D hard to call. Trimming stripped 0 bases from V and 2 bases from J, with 7 bases between. The CDR3 runs 14 residues. CDR1 is KGHSH and CDR2 is LQKENI in the germline V gene. The CDR3 region is CASSPPASQETQYF. DNA of the CDR3: TGTGCCAGCTCACCACCCGCCAGTCAAGAGACCCAGTACTTC.

This chain connects TRBV12-3 or TRBV12-4 to TRBJ2-1; D call uncertain. V lost 2 bases, J lost 10 bases, and 12 bases lay in between. This CDR3 has 13 residues. The CDR3 loop reads CASSLSSTAEQFF. DNA of the CDR3: TGTGCCAGCAGTTTAAGTTCCACAGCCGAGCAGTTCTTC.

For the CDR3, the DNA is TGTGCCAGCGGAAGGGGCGAGAACACCATATATTTT. Translation gives CASGRGENTIYF. This sequence joins TRBV6-6 and TRBJ1-3, with D possibly being TRBD1 (5 bases). V lost 8 bases, J lost 7 bases, and 12 bases lay in between. The CDR3 is made up of 12 amino acids. CDR1 is MNHNY and CDR2 is SVGAGI in the germline V gene (reference sequence).

The chain is built from TRBV27 and TRBJ2-3; a possible D gene is TRBD1 (5 bases). The CDR3 is made up of 15 amino acids. Germline V gene lookup returns CDR1 MNHEY and CDR2 SMNVEV (reference sequence). Trimming cost V 2 bases and J 1 base, with 10 bases left between them. CDR3 region: CASSLRGSRTDTQYF. CDR3 nucleotides: TGTGCCAGCAGTTTAAGGGGTTCCCGCACAGATACGCAGTATTTT.

The CDR3 loop reads CASSYLAPHRGEAFF. In DNA form, the CDR3 reads TGTGCCAGCAGCTACCTCGCACCTCACAGGGGTGAAGCTTTCTTT. This chain links TRBV7-2 with TRBJ1-1, with 7 bases aligning to TRBD1. Trimming removed 4 bases from V and 7 bases from J; junction bases left unmatched: 12. Germline values: CDR1 SGHTA, CDR2 FQGNSA. The CDR3 contains 15 residues.

The chain uses TRBV5-6 and TRBJ1-2; D gene uncertain. The CDR3 extends over 12 amino acids. The germline gives CDR1 SGHDT, CDR2 YYEEEE. V was pared by 2 bases and J by 7 bases, with 9 bases between. The CDR3 nucleotides read TGTGCCAGCAGCTTTCGGTCTTCTGGCTACACCTTC. Translation: CASSFRSSGYTF.

In DNA, the CDR3 is TGTGCCTGTCGGACAGGTAGCTGGGGAGCCCAGCATTTT. It is translated as CACRTGSWGAQHF. This chain uses TRBV30 with TRBJ1-5; TRBD1 aligns across 7 bases. The V gene's germline CDR1 is GTSNPN and CDR2 SVGIG (reference sequence). CDR3 length: 13 residues. The trim removed 6 bases at V and 11 bases at J, leaving 13 bases unmatched.

The gene calls are TRBV25-1 and TRBJ2-3; possible D gene TRBD1, 6 bases. Trimming removed 8 bases from V and 6 bases from J, with 18 bases in between. Germline loops: CDR1 MGHDK, CDR2 SYGVNS. This CDR3 contains 14 residues. This CDR3 is CASGLGAGTDTQYF. The CDR3 bases are TGTGCCAGCGGCCTGGGGGCAGGGACGGATACGCAGTATTTT.

The CDR3 DNA reads as TGTGCCAGCAGCGCCGGACAGGGAAACTATGGCTACACCTTC. Protein: CASSAGQGNYGYTF. This chain joins TRBV5-4 and TRBJ1-2, with 8 bases fitting TRBD1. This CDR3 contains 14 residues. Trimming took 4 bases from V and 2 from J; bases not matched to a gene: 4. The V gene's germline CDR1 is SGHNT and CDR2 YYREEE (reference sequence).

CDR3 region: CASSLAQVGTGELFF. The CDR3 DNA is TGCGCCAGCAGCTTGGCTCAGGTTGGCACCGGGGAGCTGTTTTTT. This chain links TRBV5-1 with TRBJ2-2; no clear D. Germline V CDR1 and CDR2: SGHRS, YFSETQ. Trimming shortened V by 0 bases and J by 4 bases, and 10 bases separated the two germline ends. This CDR3 comprises 15 residues.

This sequence joins TRBV20-1 and TRBJ1-2; a weak D match, TRBD1 (5 bases). The CDR3 sequence is 15 residues long. V lost 3 bases and J 1 base, leaving 15 bases between the germline ends. Germline assignment: CDR1 DFQATT and CDR2 SNEGSKA (reference sequence). CDR3 sequence: CSASGVQANNYGYTF. The CDR3 nucleotides read TGCAGTGCTAGTGGGGTACAGGCAAATAACTATGGCTACACCTTC.

The CDR3 region has the DNA TGTGCCAGTAGTACGAGACTAGCGGGAGGGCTAGAGACCCAGTACTTC. Encoded protein: CASSTRLAGGLETQYF. The rearrangement joins TRBV19 to TRBJ2-5; 14 nucleotides match TRBD2. Germline V gives CDR1 LNHDA, CDR2 SQIVND (reference sequence). This CDR3 has 16 amino acids. The trim removed 4 bases at V and 4 bases at J, leaving 5 bases unmatched.

V is TRBV7-3 and J is TRBJ2-3; D remains unclear. Germline CDR1 SGHTA, CDR2 FQGTGA. CDR3 length equals 14 residues. The germline V and J ends were trimmed by 4 bases and 3 bases, with 11 bases remaining between them. This CDR3 reads CASSYRSLTDTQYF. As DNA, the CDR3 is TGTGCCAGCAGCTATCGGAGCCTGACAGATACGCAGTATTTT.